This T cell receptor beta chain emerged from a study of T-cell memory formation after mild COVID-19. Overall study context: TCR clusters mostly belonged to single donors.

Concerning this clonotype itself: Antigen specificity is unknown.

J lost 7 bases, V lost 0 bases, and 11 bases had no gene match. The germline V gene has CDR1 SQVTM and CDR2 ANQGSEA. The CDR3 totals 15 residues. General study findings and limits: The main location of contracting CD4+ clones was CM and EM, and that of contracting CD8+ clones was EMRA. Memory from before infection featured some responding clones, which suggests cross-reactive memory joined.

TCRdb reanalysed the 5' RACE reads using MiXCR and keeps one entry per CDR3 protein. This table holds a few hundred thousand distinct CDR3 sequences, less than 20% found once. The material sequenced was PBMCs or a T cell subset sorted from them (not recorded which). This TCR derives from a man aged 18 to 29 who had mild COVID-19 (a few samples of this study predate the infection). Cell type and time point are not known. The chain combines TRBV29-1 with TRBJ1-2; 7 nucleotides align to TRBD1. In DNA, the CDR3 is TGCAGCGTTGAAGATTATTCTAGAAGGGGGCTTGGCTACACCTTC. Its protein is CSVEDYSRRGLGYTF.